The 22 T cell receptor beta chains listed next were all sequenced from one sample in a study of neurological immune-mediated disorders. One entry per CDR3 protein results from TCRdb running MiXCR on the 5' RACE reads. The sample lists about 74,000 distinct CDR3 sequences, around 5% seen once, with 6.5% to 9% in the top ten. Sequenced input: PBMCs. These receptor sequences come from a man aged 18 to 29 with multiple sclerosis.

The V call is TRBV6-6, the J call TRBJ1-5; D is undetermined. This CDR3 comprises 15 residues. V was clipped by 6 bases and J by 10 bases, with 22 bases between them. CDR1 is MNHNY and CDR2 is SVGAGI in the germline V gene (reference sequence). In DNA, the CDR3 is TGTGCCAGCAGCGGACTCTACTGGCAAGTTCATCCCCAGCATTTT. Amino acid sequence: CASSGLYWQVHPQHF.

For this clonotype: A read error may account for a junction end that differs from germline. The chain links TRBV7-2 to TRBJ1-5; D might be TRBD1 (5 bases). CDR3 length: 15 residues. Germline CDR1 reads SGHTA; CDR2 reads FQGNSA. CDR3 DNA sequence: TGTGCCAGCAGCCACTGGGGAGGGGATGGGCAGCCCCAGAATTTT. It yields the protein CASSHWGGDGQPQNF.

The J gene is TRBJ2-1, the V gene TRBV4-1; 12 bases are a match to TRBD2. The trim removed 2 bases at V and 0 bases at J, leaving 5 bases unmatched. This CDR3 has 18 residues. The germline V gene has CDR1 MGHRA and CDR2 YSYEKL. CDR3 in amino acids: CASSQQTSGSPSYNEQFF. DNA of the CDR3: TGCGCCAGCAGCCAACAGACTAGCGGGAGTCCCTCCTACAATGAGCAGTTCTTC.

This clonotype has a count of ten or more. The chain is built from TRBV20-1 and TRBJ2-7, with D uncertain. Germline-derived CDR1 and CDR2 are DFQATT and SNEGSKA (reference sequence). Deletions cut 6 bases from V and 4 bases from J, with 16 bases between. The CDR3 is 13 amino acids. CDR3 sequence: CSAGFARGYEQYF. CDR3 bases: TGCAGTGCCGGCTTTGCCCGTGGGTACGAGCAGTACTTC.

This clonotype was seen at least ten times. The chain recombines TRBV12-3 or TRBV12-4 with TRBJ2-4; no clear D gene. The CDR3 is 15 amino acids. V lost 2 bases and J lost 6, with 14 bases in between. The CDR3 sequence: CASSLFVSSRNIQYF. The CDR3 region has the DNA TGTGCCAGCAGTTTATTCGTCAGTTCCAGAAACATTCAGTACTTC.

This clonotype was found a few times. Sequence at one end of the junction differs from germline and may be a read error. This rearrangement joins TRBV9 to TRBJ1-6, with 8 bases identical to TRBD1. The CDR3 consists of 17 residues. From germline, CDR1 is SGDLS and CDR2 YYNGEE. For the CDR3, the DNA is TGTGCCAGCAGCATCGCAGGGGGCAACTCCTATAATTCACCCCTCAACTTT. Its translation is CASSIAGGNSYNSPLNF.

This clonotype was detected many times. V and J are TRBV7-8 and TRBJ2-1; 11 bases are shared with TRBD2. With V trimmed by 1 base and J by 9 bases, 8 bases remained unmatched. This CDR3 has 16 amino acids. Germline V gene data show CDR1 as SGHVS and CDR2 as FQNEAQ. CDR3 nucleotides: TGTGCCAGCAGCTTAGATTTAGCGGGGGGGCCGGTTGAGCAGTTCTTC. Translated: CASSLDLAGGPVEQFF.

This clonotype was seen ten or more times. This chain links TRBV20-1 with TRBJ1-1; D call uncertain. CDR1 DFQATT and CDR2 SNEGSKA come from the germline V gene (reference sequence). CDR3 length: 15 residues. The germline V and J ends were trimmed by 0 bases and 3 bases, with 14 bases remaining between them. The CDR3 nucleotides read TGCAGTGCTAGAGATGGCAGAACAACCCACACTGAAGCTTTCTTT. It translates to CSARDGRTTHTEAFF.

This clonotype was seen many times. The chain employs TRBV20-1 and TRBJ2-7; D perhaps matches TRBD1 (6 bases). Per germline, CDR1 DFQATT and CDR2 SNEGSKA (reference sequence). The CDR3 has 14 residues. The ends were cut back, 0 bases at V and 2 bases at J, with 11 bases in the middle. CDR3 protein: CSARDRGQTYEQYF. The CDR3 bases are TGCAGTGCTAGAGATCGAGGACAGACCTACGAGCAGTACTTC.

This clonotype was observed many times. The chain recombines TRBV29-1 with TRBJ2-5, with TRBD2 identical over 8 bases. J was trimmed by 7 bases and V by 1 base; bases with no gene match: 8. The CDR3 has 14 amino acids. CDR1 SQVTM and CDR2 ANQGSEA come from the germline V gene. CDR3 sequence: CSVEGGSGSGTQYF. The CDR3 DNA is TGCAGCGTTGAAGGAGGGAGCGGGAGCGGGACCCAGTACTTC.

This clonotype was recorded at least ten times. The CDR3 reads CSAKLAGVYNEQFF. DNA for the CDR3: TGCAGTGCTAAACTAGCGGGGGTATACAATGAGCAGTTCTTC. The chain is built from TRBV20-1 and TRBJ2-1; 11 nucleotides align to TRBD2. There are 14 residues in the CDR3. Germline V gene sequence: CDR1 DFQATT, CDR2 SNEGSKA (reference sequence). Losses at the gene ends were 4 bases for V and 4 bases for J; bases not matched to a gene: 3.

This clonotype was seen ten or more times. This chain connects TRBV28 to TRBJ2-1; D remains ambiguous. CDR1 MDHEN and CDR2 SYDVKM come from the germline V gene. The CDR3 is made up of 10 amino acids. Trimming stripped 3 bases from V and 8 bases from J, with 2 bases between. This chain's CDR3 is CASSFHEQFF. In DNA, the CDR3 is TGTGCCAGCAGTTTCCATGAGCAGTTCTTC.

The sample holds many counts of this clonotype. This chain links TRBV7-2 with TRBJ1-2; 9 nucleotides agree with TRBD1. CDR3 length equals 12 residues. V lost 4 bases and J lost 7; bases outside the gene matches: 1. Germline CDR1 and CDR2: SGHTA and FQGNSA. The CDR3 sequence: CASSWDRVGYTF. In nucleotides, the CDR3 is TGTGCCAGCAGCTGGGACAGGGTTGGCTACACCTTC.

This clonotype was found many times. CDR3 region: CASSFPPGELFF. The CDR3 DNA follows: TGTGCCAGCAGCTTTCCCCCCGGGGAGCTGTTTTTT. This sequence joins TRBV7-2 and TRBJ2-2; no reliable D call. Trimming shortened V by 3 bases and J by 6 bases, and 5 bases separated the two germline ends. The CDR3 covers 12 residues. Germline CDR1 is SGHTA and CDR2 is FQGNSA.

By its share, this clonotype is medium-sized (0.01 to 0.1%). V is TRBV20-1 and J is TRBJ1-4; D may be TRBD1 (5 bases). The CDR3 totals 13 residues. From germline, CDR1 is DFQATT and CDR2 SNEGSKA (reference sequence). Trimming cost V 2 bases and J 3 bases, with 7 bases left between them. The CDR3 here is CSARQGSNEKLFF. The CDR3, as DNA: TGCAGTGCTAGACAGGGCTCTAATGAAAAACTGTTTTTT.

This clonotype was counted ten times or more. This chain connects TRBV10-3 to TRBJ2-2; maybe TRBD2 (5 bases). Germline loops: CDR1 ENHRY, CDR2 SYGVKD. V was shortened by 2 bases and J by 2 bases, with 12 bases between the two germline ends. The CDR3 extends over 16 amino acids. This CDR3 reads CAISERTGVNTGELFF. CDR3 nucleotide sequence: TGTGCCATCAGTGAGAGGACTGGCGTCAACACCGGGGAGCTGTTTTTT.

This clonotype appeared many times. This chain links TRBV7-9 with TRBJ2-3; 9 bases are a match to TRBD1. The CDR3 loop spans 15 amino acids. Per germline, CDR1 SEHNR and CDR2 FQNEAQ (reference sequence). V lost 3 bases to trimming and J lost 6 bases; unmatched junction nucleotides: 7. The CDR3 spells CASSFNRGPGDTQYF. The CDR3 coding sequence is TGTGCCAGCAGCTTTAACAGGGGGCCCGGGGATACGCAGTATTTT.

This clonotype came up a few times. Relative to the germline gene, one junction end is altered; a read error may explain this. The chain combines TRBV20-1 with TRBJ1-5; D remains ambiguous. The CDR3 consists of 12 residues. Per germline, CDR1 DFQATT and CDR2 SNEGSKA (reference sequence). The CDR3 sequence: CSALPFNQPQNF. The CDR3 bases are TGCAGTGCCCTTCCCTTTAATCAGCCCCAGAATTTT.

This clonotype was seen at least ten times. The V and J genes are TRBV12-3 or TRBV12-4 and TRBJ2-3, with TRBD2 matching over 8 bases. Trimming cost V 2 bases and J 3 bases; bases outside gene matches: 10. The CDR3 is 17 amino acids. The CDR3 region has the DNA TGTGCCAGCAGTTTACAAGGGAGCGGGAGAGGGACAGATACGCAGTATTTT. It translates to CASSLQGSGRGTDTQYF.

This clonotype was seen ten or more times. The rearrangement links TRBV20-1 to TRBJ2-1; TRBD2 matches 12 bases. The CDR3 is 13 residues long. V gave up 5 bases and J gave up 7 bases; unmatched junction bases: 3. Germline CDR1 DFQATT, CDR2 SNEGSKA (reference sequence). The CDR3 DNA follows: TGCAGTGCTCTAGCGGGAGGGCGGAATGAGCAGTTCTTC. As protein: CSALAGGRNEQFF.

The table lists this clonotype with many counts. The V gene is TRBV20-1, the J gene TRBJ2-3; 7 positions agree with TRBD2. CDR3 size: 15 residues. Trimming cost V 6 bases and J 0 bases; bases outside gene matches: 9. Looked up from germline, CDR1 is DFQATT and CDR2 is SNEGSKA (reference sequence). The CDR3, as DNA: TGCAGTGCCGGTGGGGGGGAGAGAAGCACAGATACGCAGTATTTT. It translates to CSAGGGERSTDTQYF.

This clonotype was observed at least ten times. V and J are TRBV5-1 and TRBJ2-2; D is unclear. The CDR3 is 13 residues long. V was trimmed by 4 bases and J by 2 bases, leaving 6 bases between them. The germline V gene encodes CDR1 SGHRS and CDR2 YFSETQ. The CDR3 spells CASSSRNTGELFF. Here the CDR3 DNA reads TGCGCCAGCAGCAGCCGAAACACCGGGGAGCTGTTTTTT. Full variable domain (missing parts from reference TRBV5-1 and TRBJ2-2): KAGVTQTPRYLIKTRGQQVTLSCSPISGHRSVSWYQQTPGQGLQFLFEYFSETQRNKGNFPGRFSGRQFSNSRSEMNVSTLELGDSALYLCASSSRNTGELFFGEGSRLTVL.